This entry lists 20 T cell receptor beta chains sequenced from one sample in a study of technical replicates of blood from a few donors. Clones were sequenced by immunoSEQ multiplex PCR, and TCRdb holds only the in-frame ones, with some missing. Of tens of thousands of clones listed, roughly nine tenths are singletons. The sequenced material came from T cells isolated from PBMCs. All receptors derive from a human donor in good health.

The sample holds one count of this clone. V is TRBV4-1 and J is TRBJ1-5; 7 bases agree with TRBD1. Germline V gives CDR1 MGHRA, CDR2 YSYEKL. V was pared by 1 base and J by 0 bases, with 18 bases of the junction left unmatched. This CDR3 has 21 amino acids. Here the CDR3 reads CASSQVSIGGHDPYSNQPQHF. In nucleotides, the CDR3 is TGCGCCAGCAGCCAAGTGTCGATAGGGGGCCACGACCCTTATAGCAATCAGCCCCAGCATTTT.

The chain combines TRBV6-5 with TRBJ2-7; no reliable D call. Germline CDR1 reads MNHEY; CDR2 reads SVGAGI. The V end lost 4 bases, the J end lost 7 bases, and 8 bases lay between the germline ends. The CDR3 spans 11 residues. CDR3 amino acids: CASSFGSEQYF. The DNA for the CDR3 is TGTGCCAGCAGTTTCGGTAGTGAGCAGTACTTC.

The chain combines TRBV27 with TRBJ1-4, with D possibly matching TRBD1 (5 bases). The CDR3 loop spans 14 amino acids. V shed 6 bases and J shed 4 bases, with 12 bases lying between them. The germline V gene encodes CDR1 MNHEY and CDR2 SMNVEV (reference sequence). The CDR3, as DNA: TGTGCCAGCAGCCCCTCCGGGGGTAATGAAAAACTGTTTTTT. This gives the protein CASSPSGGNEKLFF.

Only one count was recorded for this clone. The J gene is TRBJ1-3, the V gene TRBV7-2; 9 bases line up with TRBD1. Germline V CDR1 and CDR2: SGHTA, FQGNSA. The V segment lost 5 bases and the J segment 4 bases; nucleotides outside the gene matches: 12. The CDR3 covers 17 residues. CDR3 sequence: CASSPGDRAISGNTIYF. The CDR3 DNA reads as TGTGCCAGCAGCCCCGGGGACAGGGCTATCTCGGGAAACACCATATATTTT.

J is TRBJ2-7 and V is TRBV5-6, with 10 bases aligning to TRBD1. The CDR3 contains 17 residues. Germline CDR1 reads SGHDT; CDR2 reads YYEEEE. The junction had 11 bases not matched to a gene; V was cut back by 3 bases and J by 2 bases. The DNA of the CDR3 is TGTGCCAGCAGCTCGCGCTCCGGGACAGGGGACCCCTACGAGCAGTACTTC. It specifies CASSSRSGTGDPYEQYF.

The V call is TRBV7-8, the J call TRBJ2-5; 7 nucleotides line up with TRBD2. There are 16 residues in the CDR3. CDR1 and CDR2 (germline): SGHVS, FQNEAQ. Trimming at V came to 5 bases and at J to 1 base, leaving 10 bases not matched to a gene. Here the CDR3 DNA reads TGTGCCAGCAGCCAATACTTAGGGACTATCCAAGAGACCCAGTACTTC. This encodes CASSQYLGTIQETQYF.

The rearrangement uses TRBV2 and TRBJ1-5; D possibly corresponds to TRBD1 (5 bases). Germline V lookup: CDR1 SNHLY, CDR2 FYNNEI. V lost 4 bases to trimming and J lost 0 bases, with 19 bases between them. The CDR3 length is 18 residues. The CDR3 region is CASSGMGQGEYSNQPQHF. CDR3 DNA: TGTGCCAGCAGTGGGATGGGGCAGGGTGAATATAGCAATCAGCCCCAGCATTTT.

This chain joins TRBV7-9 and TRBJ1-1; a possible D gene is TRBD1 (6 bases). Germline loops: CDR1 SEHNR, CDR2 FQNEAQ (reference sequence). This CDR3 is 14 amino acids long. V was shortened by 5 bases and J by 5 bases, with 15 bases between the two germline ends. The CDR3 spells CASSQQGSWTEAFF. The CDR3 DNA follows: TGTGCCAGCAGCCAACAGGGAAGTTGGACTGAAGCTTTCTTT.

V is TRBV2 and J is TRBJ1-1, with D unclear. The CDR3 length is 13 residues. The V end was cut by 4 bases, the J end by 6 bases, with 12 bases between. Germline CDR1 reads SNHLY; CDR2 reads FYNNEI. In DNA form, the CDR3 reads TGTGCCAGCAGTGTGGCAGAACAATCTGAAGCTTTCTTT. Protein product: CASSVAEQSEAFF.

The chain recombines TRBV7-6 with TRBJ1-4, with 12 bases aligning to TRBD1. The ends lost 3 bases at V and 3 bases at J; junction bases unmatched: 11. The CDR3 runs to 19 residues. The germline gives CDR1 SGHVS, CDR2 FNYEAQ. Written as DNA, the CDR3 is TGTGCCAGCAGCTTGGGGGACAGGGGGCCTTCGATAGCTAATGAAAAACTGTTTTTT. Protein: CASSLGDRGPSIANEKLFF. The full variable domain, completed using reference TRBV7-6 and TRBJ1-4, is GAGVSQSPRYKVTKRGQDVALRCDPISGHVSLYWYRQALGQGPEFLTYFNYEAQQDKSGLPNDRFSAERPEGSISTLTIQRTEQRDSAMYRCASSLGDRGPSIANEKLFFGSGTQLSVL.

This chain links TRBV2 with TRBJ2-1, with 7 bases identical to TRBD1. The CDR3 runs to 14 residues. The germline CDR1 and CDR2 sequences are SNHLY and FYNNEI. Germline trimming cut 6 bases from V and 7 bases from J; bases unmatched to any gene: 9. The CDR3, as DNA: TGTGCCAGCAGCTACCGGGACAGTCAAAATGAGCAGTTCTTC. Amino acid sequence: CASSYRDSQNEQFF. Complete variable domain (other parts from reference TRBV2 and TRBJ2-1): EPEVTQTPSHQVTQMGQEVILRCVPISNHLYFYWYRQILGQKVEFLVSFYNNEISEKSEIFDDQFSVERPDGSNFTLKIRSTKLEDSAMYFCASSYRDSQNEQFFGPGTRLTVL.

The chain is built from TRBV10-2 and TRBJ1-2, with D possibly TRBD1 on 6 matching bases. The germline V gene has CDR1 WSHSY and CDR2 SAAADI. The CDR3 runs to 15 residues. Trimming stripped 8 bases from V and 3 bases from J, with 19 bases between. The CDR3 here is CASLSSNGQYYGYTF. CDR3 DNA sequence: TGCGCCAGCCTAAGTTCTAACGGACAGTACTATGGCTACACCTTC.

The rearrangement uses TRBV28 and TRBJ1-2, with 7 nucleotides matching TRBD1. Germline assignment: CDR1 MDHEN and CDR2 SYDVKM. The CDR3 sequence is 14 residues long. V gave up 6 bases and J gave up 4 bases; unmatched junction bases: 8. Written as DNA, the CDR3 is TGTGCCAGCAGCCCTTCTACAGGGGTCTATGGCTACACCTTC. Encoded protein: CASSPSTGVYGYTF.

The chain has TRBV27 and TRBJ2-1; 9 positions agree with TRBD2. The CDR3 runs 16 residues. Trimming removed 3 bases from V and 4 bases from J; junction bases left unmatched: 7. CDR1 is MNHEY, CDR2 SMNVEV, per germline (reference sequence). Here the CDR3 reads CASSFDPGLAYNEQFF. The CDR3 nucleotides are TGTGCCAGCAGTTTCGACCCGGGACTAGCATACAATGAGCAGTTCTTC.

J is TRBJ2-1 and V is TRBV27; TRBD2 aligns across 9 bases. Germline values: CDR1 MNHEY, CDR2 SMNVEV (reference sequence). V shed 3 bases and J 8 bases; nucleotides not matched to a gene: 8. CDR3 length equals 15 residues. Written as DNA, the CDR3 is TGTGCCAGCAGTTTGGGGACTAGCTTGAGGGATGAGCAGTTCTTC. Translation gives CASSLGTSLRDEQFF.

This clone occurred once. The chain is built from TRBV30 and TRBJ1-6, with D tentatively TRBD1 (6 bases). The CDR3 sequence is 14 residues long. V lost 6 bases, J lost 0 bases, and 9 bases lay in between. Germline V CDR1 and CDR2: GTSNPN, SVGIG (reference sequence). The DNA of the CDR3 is TGTGCCTGCACAGGGCGCTCCTATAATTCACCCCTCCACTTT. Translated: CACTGRSYNSPLHF.

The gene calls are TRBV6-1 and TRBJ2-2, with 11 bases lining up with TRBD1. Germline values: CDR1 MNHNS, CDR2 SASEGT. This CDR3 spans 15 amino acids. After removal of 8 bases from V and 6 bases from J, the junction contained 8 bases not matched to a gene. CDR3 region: CASDPGQGVAGELFF. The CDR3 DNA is TGTGCCAGCGACCCGGGACAGGGGGTCGCCGGGGAGCTGTTTTTT.

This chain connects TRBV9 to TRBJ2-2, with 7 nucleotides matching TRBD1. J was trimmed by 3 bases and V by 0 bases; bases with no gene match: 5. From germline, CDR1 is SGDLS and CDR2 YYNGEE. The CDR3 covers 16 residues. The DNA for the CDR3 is TGTGCCAGCAGCGTAGTAACAGGGGAAGACACCGGGGAGCTGTTTTTT. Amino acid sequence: CASSVVTGEDTGELFF.

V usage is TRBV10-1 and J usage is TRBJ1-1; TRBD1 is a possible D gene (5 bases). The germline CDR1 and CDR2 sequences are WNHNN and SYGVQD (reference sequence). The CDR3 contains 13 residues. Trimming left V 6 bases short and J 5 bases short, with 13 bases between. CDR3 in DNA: TGCGCCAGCAGGGGGCTTTATAGGACTGAAGCTTTCTTT. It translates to CASRGLYRTEAFF.

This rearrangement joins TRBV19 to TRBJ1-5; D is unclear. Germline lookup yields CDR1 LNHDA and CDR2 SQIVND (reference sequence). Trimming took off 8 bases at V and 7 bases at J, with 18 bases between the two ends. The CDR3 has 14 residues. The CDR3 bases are TGTGCCAGTTCCCCGGAGCGGGTATGGCAGCCCCAGCATTTT. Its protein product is CASSPERVWQPQHF.